The clone carrying this TCR beta chain appeared a few times. Its antigen is unknown. Reverse transcribing all isolated RNA meant expressed TCRB transcripts were sequenced. For naive, central memory and regulatory T cell samples, reads averaged around 3.8 million. The repertoire was sequenced with immunoSEQ multiplex PCR; TCRdb's copy has only in-frame clones and lacks some. The table includes around 200,000 clones, less than 15% detected once. This entry belongs to a study of beta chain features in type 1 diabetes. Study-level findings and limits: Patients with type 1 diabetes showed fewer VDJ junction insertions and more deletions.

CDR1 and CDR2 from the germline V gene are LGHNA and YNFKEQ. This CDR3 is 16 amino acids long. The J segment lost 6 bases and the V segment lost 1 base, leaving 5 bases of the junction unmatched. The chain combines TRBV4-2 with TRBJ2-1; 11 bases line up with TRBD2. Sequenced material: central memory CD4+ T cells from blood. This receptor was obtained from a woman aged 18 to 35 in good health. The CDR3 here is CASSQGHSGRANEQFF. The CDR3, as DNA: TGTGCCAGCAGCCAAGGCCATAGCGGGAGGGCCAATGAGCAGTTCTTC.